Sequencing of this T cell receptor (beta chain) was carried out in a study of cytomegalovirus exposure and HLA in healthy donors. The CDR3 totals 15 residues. Trimming took off 8 bases at V and 5 bases at J, with 19 bases between the two ends. The germline V gene has CDR1 KGHSH and CDR2 LQKENI. The PCR was carried out with 60 Vbeta primers and 13 Jbeta primers. The protocol was immunoSEQ multiplex PCR, while the TCRdb copy is restricted to in-frame clones and leaves out a portion. The table includes around 130,000 clones, about 8.5% detected once. This clone was counted between two and nine times. The specimen was PBMCs. This chain joins TRBV18 and TRBJ1-5; D is perhaps TRBD1 (5 bases). The sequence was obtained from a man in his forties in good health and CMV-seronegative. The DNA for the CDR3 is TGTGCCAGCCCCACCCATAAGGGGCCTTATCAGCCCCAGCATTTT. This gives the protein CASPTHKGPYQPQHF.